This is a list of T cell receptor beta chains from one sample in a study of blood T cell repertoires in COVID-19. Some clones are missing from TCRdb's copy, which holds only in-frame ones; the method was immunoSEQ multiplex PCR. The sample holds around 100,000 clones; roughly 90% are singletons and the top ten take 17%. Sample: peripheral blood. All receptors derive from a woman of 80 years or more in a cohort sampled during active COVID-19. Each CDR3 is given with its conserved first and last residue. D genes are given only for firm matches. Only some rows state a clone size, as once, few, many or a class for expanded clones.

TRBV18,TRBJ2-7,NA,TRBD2,CASSPSGLAHSYEQYF,TGTGCCAGCTCACCATCGGGACTAGCGCACTCCTACGAGCAGTACTTC
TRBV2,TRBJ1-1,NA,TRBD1,CASRGQGNTEAFF,TGTGCCAGCAGGGGACAGGGGAACACTGAAGCTTTCTTT
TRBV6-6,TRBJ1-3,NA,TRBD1,CASSSTGGGGNTIYF,TGTGCCAGCAGTTCTACAGGGGGCGGTGGAAACACCATATATTTT
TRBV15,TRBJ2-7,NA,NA,CATESLEALYEQYF,TGTGCCACCGAATCACTAGAGGCCCTCTACGAGCAGTACTTC
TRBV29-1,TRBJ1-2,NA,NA,CSSTGYGGYTF,TGCAGCTCCACAGGGTACGGTGGCTACACCTTC
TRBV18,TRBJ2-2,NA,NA,CASSPPTGATGELFF,TGTGCCAGCTCACCACCCACAGGAGCCACCGGGGAGCTGTTTTTT
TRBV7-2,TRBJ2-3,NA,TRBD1,CASSSQGQGVTDTQYF,TGTGCCAGCAGCAGCCAGGGACAGGGGGTGACAGATACGCAGTATTTT
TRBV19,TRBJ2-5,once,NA,CASSRTYQETQYF,TGTGCCAGTAGTCGGACTTACCAAGAGACCCAGTACTTC
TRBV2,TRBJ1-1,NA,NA,CASQVPTANTEAFF,TGTGCCAGCCAAGTCCCGACAGCGAACACTGAAGCTTTCTTT
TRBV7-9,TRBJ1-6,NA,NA,CASSFSDSPLHF,TGTGCCAGCAGCTTTTCGGATTCACCCCTCCACTTT
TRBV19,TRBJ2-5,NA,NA,CASSIAGPLETQYF,TGTGCCAGTAGTATAGCAGGGCCCCTGGAGACCCAGTACTTC
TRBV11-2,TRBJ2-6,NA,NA,CASSSAGTWGGSGANVLTF,TGTGCCAGCAGCTCCGCCGGGACATGGGGTGGGTCTGGGGCCAACGTCCTGACTTTC
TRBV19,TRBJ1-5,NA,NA,CASSSNQPQHF,TGTGCCAGTAGTTCGAATCAGCCCCAGCATTTT
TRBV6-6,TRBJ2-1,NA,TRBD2,CASSPRGLADNEQFF,TGTGCCAGCAGTCCAAGGGGACTAGCGGACAATGAGCAGTTCTTC
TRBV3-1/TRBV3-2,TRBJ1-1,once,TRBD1,CASNRGTANTEAFF,TGTGCCAGCAACAGGGGGACAGCGAACACTGAAGCTTTCTTT
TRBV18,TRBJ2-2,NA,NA,CASSVAGTGELFF,TGTGCCAGCTCAGTCGCAGGCACCGGGGAGCTGTTTTTT
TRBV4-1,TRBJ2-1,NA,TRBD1,CASSLQGESYNEQFF,TGCGCCAGCAGCCTTCAGGGGGAGTCCTACAATGAGCAGTTCTTC
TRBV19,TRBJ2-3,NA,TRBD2,CASSGYSGGGTDTQYF,TGTGCCAGTAGTGGGTATAGCGGGGGGGGCACAGATACGCAGTATTTT
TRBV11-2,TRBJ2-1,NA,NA,CASSPSTQQFF,TGTGCCAGCAGCCCTTCGACTCAGCAGTTCTTC
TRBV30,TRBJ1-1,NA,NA,CAWRYGGRTEAFF,TGTGCCTGGAGGTACGGGGGTCGGACTGAAGCTTTCTTT